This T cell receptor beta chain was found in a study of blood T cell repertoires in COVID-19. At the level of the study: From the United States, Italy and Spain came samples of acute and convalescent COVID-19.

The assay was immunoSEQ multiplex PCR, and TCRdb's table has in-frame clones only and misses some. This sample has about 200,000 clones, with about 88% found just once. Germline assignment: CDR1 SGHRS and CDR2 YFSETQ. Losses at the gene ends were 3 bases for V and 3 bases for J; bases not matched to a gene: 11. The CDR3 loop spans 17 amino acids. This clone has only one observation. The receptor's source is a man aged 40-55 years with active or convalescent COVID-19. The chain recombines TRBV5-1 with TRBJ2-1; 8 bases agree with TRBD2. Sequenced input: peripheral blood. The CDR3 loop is CASSSSGTRGLYNEQFF. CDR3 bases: TGCGCCAGCAGCTCCTCCGGGACTAGAGGTCTCTACAATGAGCAGTTCTTC. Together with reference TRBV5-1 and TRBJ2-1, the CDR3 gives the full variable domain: KAGVTQTPRYLIKTRGQQVTLSCSPISGHRSVSWYQQTPGQGLQFLFEYFSETQRNKGNFPGRFSGRQFSNSRSEMNVSTLELGDSALYLCASSSSGTRGLYNEQFFGPGTRLTVL.